The text below deals with one T cell receptor beta chain. One junction end disagrees with the germline gene, perhaps due to a read error. The CDR3 has 13 amino acids. From germline, CDR1 is SNHLY and CDR2 FYNNEI. The sample comes from a study of CD8+CD57+ T cells in acquired aplastic anemia. Study at large: Sorted CD4+ and CD8+ cells yielded roughly 3.2 ug of DNA on average.

TCR beta VDJ and CDR3 profiling used genomic DNA as template. TCRdb ran MiXCR on the reads and lists one entry per CDR3 protein. The data show 100,000 to 130,000 distinct CDR3 sequences, around 50% seen once. The chain uses TRBV2 and TRBJ1-5; no clear D. The origin of this receptor is a human donor in good health, serving as a control. The sequencing sample was made of sorted CD4+, CD8+, or CD8+CD57+ T cells (not recorded which) from PBMCs. The CDR3 region is CASGEAYGQPQHF. As DNA, the CDR3 is TGTGCCAGCGGTGAGGCATACGGCCAGCCCCAGCATTTT.